This TCR beta chain was identified during a study of T cell responses to AZD1222 COVID-19 vaccine. Study-level results: Among those given AZD1222, only five to seven were seropositive at baseline.

As regards this clone: Its specificity is not known.

Assay used: immunoSEQ multiplex PCR; TCRdb lists only in-frame clones, some missing. The sample has 99,000 or so clones, 93% seen once; the top ten hold less than 5%. Sequences were derived from peripheral blood, sampled on day 0 of AZD1222 vaccination. The sequence was obtained from an adult in good health.

The CDR3 sequence is CSVEADGPTLNYGYTF. Here the CDR3 DNA reads TGCAGCGTTGAAGCGGACGGACCAACTCTCAACTATGGCTACACCTTC. The chain recombines TRBV29-1 with TRBJ1-2; D not resolved. Trimming took off 1 base at V and 2 bases at J, with 17 bases between the two ends. The germline CDR1 and CDR2 sequences are SQVTM and ANQGSEA. The CDR3 runs to 16 residues.